The entry that follows covers one TCR beta chain sequence. Its antigen is not identified. Germline-derived CDR1 and CDR2 are GTSNPN and SVGIG (reference sequence). Trimming took 3 bases from V and 4 from J, leaving 13 bases between them. CDR3 length: 14 amino acids. This sample stems from a study of cytomegalovirus exposure and HLA in healthy donors. Primers: 60 Vbeta forward and 13 Jbeta reverse. In the authors' workflow: Later analysis identified some 88 million unique TCR beta chains, some 10 million shared. Measured with immunoSEQ multiplex PCR; TCRdb has only the in-frame clones, and not every one. That table is the source of V, J and clone size, and D and trimming were worked out from the DNA. The sample carries about 270,000 clones, around 66% recorded once. Study conclusions and caveats: Per published accounts, TCR beta sequences correctly predicted the HLA-A and HLA-B alleles of most subjects.

Unrecorded immune exposure was likely among donors, who were nominally healthy when sampled. This receptor was taken from a female donor in good health and CMV-seronegative. Sequencing was done on a sample of PBMCs. The V and J genes are TRBV30 and TRBJ1-5; possibly TRBD1 for D (6 bases). The CDR3: CAWSEGTRNQPQHF. CDR3 nucleotides: TGTGCCTGGAGCGAGGGGACACGGAATCAGCCCCAGCATTTT.